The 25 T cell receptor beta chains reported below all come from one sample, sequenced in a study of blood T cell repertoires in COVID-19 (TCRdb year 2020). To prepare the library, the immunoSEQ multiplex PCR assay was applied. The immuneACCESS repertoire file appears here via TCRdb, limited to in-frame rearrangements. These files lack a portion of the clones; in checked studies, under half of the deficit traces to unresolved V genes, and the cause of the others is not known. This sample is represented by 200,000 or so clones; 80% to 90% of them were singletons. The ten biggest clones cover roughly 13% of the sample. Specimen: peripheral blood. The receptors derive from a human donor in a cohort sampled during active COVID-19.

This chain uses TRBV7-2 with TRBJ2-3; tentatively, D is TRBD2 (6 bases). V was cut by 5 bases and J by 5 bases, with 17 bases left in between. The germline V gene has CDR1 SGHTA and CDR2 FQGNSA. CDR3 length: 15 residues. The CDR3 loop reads CASSNGPLEGDTQYF. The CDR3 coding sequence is TGTGCCAGCAGCAACGGACCTCTGGAGGGAGATACGCAGTATTTT. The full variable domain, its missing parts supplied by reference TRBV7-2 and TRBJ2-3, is GAGVSQSPSNKVTEKGKDVELRCDPISGHTALYWYRQSLGQGLEFLIYFQGNSAPDKSGLPSDRFSAERTGGSVSTLTIQRTQQEDSAVYLCASSNGPLEGDTQYFGPGTRLTVL.

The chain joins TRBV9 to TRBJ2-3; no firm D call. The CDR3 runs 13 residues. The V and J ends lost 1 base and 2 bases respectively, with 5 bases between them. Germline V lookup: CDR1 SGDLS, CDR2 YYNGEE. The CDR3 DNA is TGTGCCAGCAGCGTATCCTACACAGATACGCAGTATTTT. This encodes CASSVSYTDTQYF. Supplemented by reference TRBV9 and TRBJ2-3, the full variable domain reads DSGVTQTPKHLITATGQRVTLRCSPRSGDLSVYWYQQSLDQGLQFLIQYYNGEERAKGNILERFSAQQFPDLHSELNLSSLELGDSALYFCASSVSYTDTQYFGPGTRLTVL.

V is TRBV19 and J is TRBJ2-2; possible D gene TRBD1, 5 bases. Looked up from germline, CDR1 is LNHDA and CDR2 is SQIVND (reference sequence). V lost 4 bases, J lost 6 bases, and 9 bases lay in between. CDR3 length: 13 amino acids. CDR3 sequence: CASSTGWAGELFF. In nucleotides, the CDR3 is TGTGCCAGTAGTACAGGGTGGGCCGGGGAGCTGTTTTTT.

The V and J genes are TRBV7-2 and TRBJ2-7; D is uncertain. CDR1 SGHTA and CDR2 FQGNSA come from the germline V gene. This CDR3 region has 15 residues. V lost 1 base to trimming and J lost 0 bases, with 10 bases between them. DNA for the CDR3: TGTGCCAGCAGCTTAGAGTCAGTAAACTCCTACGAGCAGTACTTC. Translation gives CASSLESVNSYEQYF.

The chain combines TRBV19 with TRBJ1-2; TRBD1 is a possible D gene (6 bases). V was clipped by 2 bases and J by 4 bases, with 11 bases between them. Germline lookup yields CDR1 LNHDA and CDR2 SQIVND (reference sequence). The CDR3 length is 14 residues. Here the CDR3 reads CASSIRQGLYGYTF. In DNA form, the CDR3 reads TGTGCCAGTAGTATACGTCAGGGGCTCTATGGCTACACCTTC.

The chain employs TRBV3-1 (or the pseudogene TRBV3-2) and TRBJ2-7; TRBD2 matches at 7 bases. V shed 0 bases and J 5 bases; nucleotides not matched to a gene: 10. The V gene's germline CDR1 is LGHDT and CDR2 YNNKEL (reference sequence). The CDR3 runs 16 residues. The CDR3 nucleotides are TGTGCCAGCAGCCAAGAATCGCGCGGGAGCTGGAACGAGCAGTACTTC. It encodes CASSQESRGSWNEQYF.

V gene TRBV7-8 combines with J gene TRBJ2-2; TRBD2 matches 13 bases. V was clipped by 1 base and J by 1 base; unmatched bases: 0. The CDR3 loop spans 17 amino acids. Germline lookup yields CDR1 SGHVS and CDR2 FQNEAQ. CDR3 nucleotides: TGTGCCAGCAGCTTAGGACTAGCGGGAGGGAACACCGGGGAGCTGTTTTTT. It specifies CASSLGLAGGNTGELFF.

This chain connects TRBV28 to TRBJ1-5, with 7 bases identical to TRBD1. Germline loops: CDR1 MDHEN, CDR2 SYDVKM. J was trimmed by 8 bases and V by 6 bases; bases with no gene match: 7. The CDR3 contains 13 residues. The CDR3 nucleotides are TGTGCCAGCAGGGGACAGATCAAGGAGCCCCAGCATTTT. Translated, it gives CASRGQIKEPQHF.

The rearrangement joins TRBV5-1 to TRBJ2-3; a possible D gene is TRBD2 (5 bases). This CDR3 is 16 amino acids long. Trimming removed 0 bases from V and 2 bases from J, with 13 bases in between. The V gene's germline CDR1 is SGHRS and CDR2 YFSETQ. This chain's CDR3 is CASSLVGGLITDTQYF. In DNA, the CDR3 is TGCGCCAGCAGCTTGGTCGGAGGTTTGATCACAGATACGCAGTATTTT.

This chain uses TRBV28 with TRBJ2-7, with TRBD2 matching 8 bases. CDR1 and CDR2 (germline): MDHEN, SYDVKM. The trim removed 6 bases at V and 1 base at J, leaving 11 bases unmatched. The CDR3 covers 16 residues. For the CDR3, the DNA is TGTGCCAGCAGAACCCCCGAATTAGCGGGATCCTACGAGCAGTACTTC. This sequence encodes CASRTPELAGSYEQYF.

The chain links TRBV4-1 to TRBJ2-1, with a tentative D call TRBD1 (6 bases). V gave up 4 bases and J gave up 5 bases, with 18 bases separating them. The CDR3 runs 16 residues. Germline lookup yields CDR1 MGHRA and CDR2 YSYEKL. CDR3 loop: CASSLRGVQRNNEQFF. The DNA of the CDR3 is TGCGCCAGCAGCCTCAGGGGAGTCCAACGTAACAATGAGCAGTTCTTC.

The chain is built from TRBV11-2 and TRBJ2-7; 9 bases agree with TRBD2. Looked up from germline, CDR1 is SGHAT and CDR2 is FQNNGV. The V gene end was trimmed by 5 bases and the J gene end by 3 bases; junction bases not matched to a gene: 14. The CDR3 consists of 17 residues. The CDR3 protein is CASSRMAASGMIYEQYF. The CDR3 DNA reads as TGTGCCAGCAGCCGAATGGCGGCTAGCGGGATGATCTACGAGCAGTACTTC. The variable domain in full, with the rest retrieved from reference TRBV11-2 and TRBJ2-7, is EAGVAQSPRYKIIEKRQSVAFWCNPISGHATLYWYQQILGQGPKLLIQFQNNGVVDDSQLPKDRFSAERLKGVDSTLKIQPAKLEDSAVYLCASSRMAASGMIYEQYFGPGTRLTVT.

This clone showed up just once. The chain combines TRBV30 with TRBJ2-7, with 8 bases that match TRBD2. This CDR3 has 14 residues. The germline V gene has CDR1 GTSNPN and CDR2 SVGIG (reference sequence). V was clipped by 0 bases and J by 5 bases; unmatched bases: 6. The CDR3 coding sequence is TGTGCCTGGAGTGTTAGTAGCGGGATAAACGAGCAGTACTTC. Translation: CAWSVSSGINEQYF. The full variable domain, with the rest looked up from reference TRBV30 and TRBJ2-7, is SQTIHQWPATLVQPVGSPLSLECTVEGTSNPNLYWYRQAAGRGLQLLFYSVGIGQISSEVPQNLSASRPQDRQFILSSKKLLLSDSGFYLCAWSVSSGINEQYFGPGTRLTVT.

CDR3 in amino acids: CASSRSGQNSLEFF. CDR3 DNA: TGTGCCAGCAGCCGGTCGGGACAGAATTCTCTCGAGTTTTTT. The genes are TRBV3-1 (or the pseudogene TRBV3-2) and TRBJ1-4; TRBD1 agrees at 7 bases. The CDR3 is 14 residues long. The germline V gene has CDR1 LGHDT and CDR2 YNNKEL (reference sequence). Trimming took 4 bases from V and 16 from J; bases not matched to a gene: 15.

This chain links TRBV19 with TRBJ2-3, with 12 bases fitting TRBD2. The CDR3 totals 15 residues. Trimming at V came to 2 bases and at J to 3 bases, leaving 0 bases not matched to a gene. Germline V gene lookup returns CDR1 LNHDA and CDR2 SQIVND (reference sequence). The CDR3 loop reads CASSITSGRTDTQYF. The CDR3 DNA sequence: TGTGCCAGTAGTATAACTAGCGGGAGGACAGATACGCAGTATTTT.

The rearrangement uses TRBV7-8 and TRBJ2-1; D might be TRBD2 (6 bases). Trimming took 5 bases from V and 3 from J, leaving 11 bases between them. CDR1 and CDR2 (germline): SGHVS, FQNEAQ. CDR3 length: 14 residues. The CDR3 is CASSPGLNYNEQFF. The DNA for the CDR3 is TGTGCCAGCAGCCCGGGACTCAACTACAATGAGCAGTTCTTC.

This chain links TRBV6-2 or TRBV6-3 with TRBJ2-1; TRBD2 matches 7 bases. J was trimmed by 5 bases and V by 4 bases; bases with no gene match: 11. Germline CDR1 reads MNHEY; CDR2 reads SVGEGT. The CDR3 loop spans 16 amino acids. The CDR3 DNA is TGTGCCAGCAGTTCTATGGGGGGAGGGAGCCACAATGAGCAGTTCTTC. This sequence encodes CASSSMGGGSHNEQFF.

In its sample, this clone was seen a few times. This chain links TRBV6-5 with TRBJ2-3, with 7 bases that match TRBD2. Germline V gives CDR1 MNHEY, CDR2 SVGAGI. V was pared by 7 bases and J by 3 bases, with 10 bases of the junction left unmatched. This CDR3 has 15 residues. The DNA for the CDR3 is TGTGCCAGCACCCCTAGCGGATTCAGGACAGATACGCAGTATTTT. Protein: CASTPSGFRTDTQYF.

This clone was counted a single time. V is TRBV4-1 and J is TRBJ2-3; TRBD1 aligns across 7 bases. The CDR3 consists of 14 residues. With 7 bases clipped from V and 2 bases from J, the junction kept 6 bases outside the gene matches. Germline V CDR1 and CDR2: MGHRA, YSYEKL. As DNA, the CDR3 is TGCGCCAGCACCCGGACAGGTACCACAGATACGCAGTATTTT. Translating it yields CASTRTGTTDTQYF.

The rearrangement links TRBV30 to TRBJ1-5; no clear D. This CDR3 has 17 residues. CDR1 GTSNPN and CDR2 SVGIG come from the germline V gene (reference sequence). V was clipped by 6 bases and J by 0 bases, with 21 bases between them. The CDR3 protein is CACETAIVGYSNQPQHF. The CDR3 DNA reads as TGTGCCTGCGAAACCGCGATCGTCGGTTATAGCAATCAGCCCCAGCATTTT.

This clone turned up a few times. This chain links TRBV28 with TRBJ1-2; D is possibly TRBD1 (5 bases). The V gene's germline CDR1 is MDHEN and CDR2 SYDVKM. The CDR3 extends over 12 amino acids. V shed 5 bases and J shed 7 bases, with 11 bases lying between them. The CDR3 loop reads CASSPGPGGYTF. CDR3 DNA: TGTGCCAGCAGTCCAGGGCCGGGTGGCTACACCTTC.

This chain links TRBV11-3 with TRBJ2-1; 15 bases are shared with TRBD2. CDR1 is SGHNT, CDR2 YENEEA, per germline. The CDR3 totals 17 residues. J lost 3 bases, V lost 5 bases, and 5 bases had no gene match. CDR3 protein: CASSTGTSGRNYNEQFF. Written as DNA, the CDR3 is TGTGCCAGCAGCACTGGGACTAGCGGGAGGAACTACAATGAGCAGTTCTTC.

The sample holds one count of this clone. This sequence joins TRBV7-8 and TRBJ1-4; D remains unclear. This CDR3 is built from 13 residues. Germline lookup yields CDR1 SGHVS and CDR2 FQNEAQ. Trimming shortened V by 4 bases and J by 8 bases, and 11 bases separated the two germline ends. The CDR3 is CASSSLGREKLFF. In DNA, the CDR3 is TGTGCCAGCAGCTCTCTCGGTCGAGAAAAACTGTTTTTT.

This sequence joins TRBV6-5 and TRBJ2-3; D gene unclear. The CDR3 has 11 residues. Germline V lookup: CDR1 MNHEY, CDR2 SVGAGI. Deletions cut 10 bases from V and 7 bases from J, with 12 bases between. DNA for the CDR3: TGTGCCACCATACAGCAGTATACGCAGTATTTT. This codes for CATIQQYTQYF.

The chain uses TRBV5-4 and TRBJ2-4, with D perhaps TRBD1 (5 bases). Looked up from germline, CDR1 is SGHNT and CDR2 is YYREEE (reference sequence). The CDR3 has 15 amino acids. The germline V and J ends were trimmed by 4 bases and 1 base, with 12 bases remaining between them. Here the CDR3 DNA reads TGTGCCAGCAGCCCCCAGGGTTTCGCCAAAAACATTCAGTACTTC. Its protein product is CASSPQGFAKNIQYF.